The rows below give T cell receptor beta chains drawn from one sample of a study of CD8 T cells in ankylosing spondylitis. One entry per CDR3 protein, called by TCRdb with MiXCR from the 5' RACE reads. The sample shows about 340,000 distinct CDR3 sequences, 20% of them seen only once. Sequencing was carried out using blood, either unsorted or a sorted T cell fraction (not recorded which). These receptors came from a male donor with ankylosing spondylitis or in good health (not recorded which). Each CDR3 is given with its conserved first and last residue. D genes are given only for firm matches.

v_call	d_call	j_call	cdr3_aa
TRBV11-1	NA	TRBJ2-1	CASSLGLRPNEQFF
TRBV20-1	TRBD1	TRBJ1-1	CSAGGDRDDTEAFF
TRBV6-5	TRBD1	TRBJ2-2	CASSYSGQANTGELFF
TRBV7-9	TRBD1	TRBJ1-2	CASSFLGGGANYGYTF
TRBV7-2	NA	TRBJ1-1	CASSFRTMNTEAFF
TRBV6-1	TRBD1	TRBJ2-1	CASSPGGTGNEQFF
TRBV4-1	NA	TRBJ2-7	CASSQMTDFSYEQYF
TRBV20-1	NA	TRBJ2-7	CSAEWGEPPSYEQYF
TRBV6-4	TRBD1	TRBJ2-4	CASSGPEDRLAKNIQYF
TRBV3-1	TRBD2	TRBJ2-7	CASSQDRWEGRGTYEQYF
TRBV20-1	NA	TRBJ2-3	CSALLGGRKDTQYF
TRBV5-1	NA	TRBJ2-7	CASSFSSGNSYEQYF
TRBV7-9	NA	TRBJ1-4	CASSFGGDTNEKLFF
TRBV29-1	TRBD1	TRBJ2-1	CSVEDLGTGGDNEQFF
TRBV12-3/TRBV12-4	TRBD2	TRBJ2-7	CASRLAGGSYEQYF
TRBV30	TRBD1	TRBJ2-1	CAWSPERTGVGEQFF
TRBV7-9	TRBD1	TRBJ2-5	CASSRTGREETQYF
TRBV27	TRBD1	TRBJ2-5	CASSLIGQGETQYF